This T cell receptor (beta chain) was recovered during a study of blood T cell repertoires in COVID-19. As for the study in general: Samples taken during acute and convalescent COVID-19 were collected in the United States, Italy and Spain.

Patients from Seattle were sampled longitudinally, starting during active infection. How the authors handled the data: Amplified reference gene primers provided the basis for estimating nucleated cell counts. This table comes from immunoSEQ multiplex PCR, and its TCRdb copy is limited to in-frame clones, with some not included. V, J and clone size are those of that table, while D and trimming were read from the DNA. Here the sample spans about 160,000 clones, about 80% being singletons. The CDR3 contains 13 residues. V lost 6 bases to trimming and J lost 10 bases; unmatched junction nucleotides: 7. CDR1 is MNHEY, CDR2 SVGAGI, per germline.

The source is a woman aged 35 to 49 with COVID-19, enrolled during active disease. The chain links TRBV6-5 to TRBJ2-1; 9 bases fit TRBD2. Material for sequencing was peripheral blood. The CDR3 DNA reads TGTGCCAGCAGAGGAACTAGCGGGCTCGAGCAGTTCTTC. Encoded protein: CASRGTSGLEQFF.